The T cell receptor beta chain under discussion was sequenced for a study of T cell changes during pregnancy in multiple sclerosis. A single count supports this clone. The data were produced by immunoSEQ multiplex PCR, yet TCRdb's version contains in-frame clones alone and is incomplete. The table lists 100,000 or so clones, approximately 91% of them singletons, with around 3% in the top ten. In germline, CDR1 is SGHRS, CDR2 YFSETQ. The CDR3 runs to 17 residues. With 4 bases clipped from V and 6 bases from J, the junction kept 15 bases outside the gene matches. This clonotype originated in a female donor with multiple sclerosis, enrolled in a pregnancy study. The source was peripheral blood, collected in the second trimester of pregnancy. The gene calls are TRBV5-1 and TRBJ1-1; 10 bases are a match to TRBD1. The CDR3 DNA sequence: TGCGCCAGCAGCCTGCAACCCCCGGGACAGGGGCTGTCTGAAGCTTTCTTT. This sequence encodes CASSLQPPGQGLSEAFF.